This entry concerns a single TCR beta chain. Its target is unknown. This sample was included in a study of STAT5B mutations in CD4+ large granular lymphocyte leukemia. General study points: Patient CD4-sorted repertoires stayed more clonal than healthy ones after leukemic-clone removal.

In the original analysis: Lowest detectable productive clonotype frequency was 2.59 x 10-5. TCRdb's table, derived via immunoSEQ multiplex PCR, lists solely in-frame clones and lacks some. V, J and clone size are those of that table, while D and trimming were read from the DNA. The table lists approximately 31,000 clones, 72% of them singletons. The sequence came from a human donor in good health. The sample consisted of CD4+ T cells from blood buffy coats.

Here the CDR3 reads CASASGTAAYSNQPQHF. CDR3 coding DNA: TGTGCCAGTGCGTCAGGGACAGCCGCTTATAGCAATCAGCCCCAGCATTTT. The V gene is TRBV19, the J gene TRBJ1-5, with TRBD1 identical over 7 bases. Germline values: CDR1 LNHDA, CDR2 SQIVND (reference sequence). The CDR3 sequence is 17 residues long. The V gene end was trimmed by 8 bases and the J gene end by 0 bases; junction bases not matched to a gene: 13.